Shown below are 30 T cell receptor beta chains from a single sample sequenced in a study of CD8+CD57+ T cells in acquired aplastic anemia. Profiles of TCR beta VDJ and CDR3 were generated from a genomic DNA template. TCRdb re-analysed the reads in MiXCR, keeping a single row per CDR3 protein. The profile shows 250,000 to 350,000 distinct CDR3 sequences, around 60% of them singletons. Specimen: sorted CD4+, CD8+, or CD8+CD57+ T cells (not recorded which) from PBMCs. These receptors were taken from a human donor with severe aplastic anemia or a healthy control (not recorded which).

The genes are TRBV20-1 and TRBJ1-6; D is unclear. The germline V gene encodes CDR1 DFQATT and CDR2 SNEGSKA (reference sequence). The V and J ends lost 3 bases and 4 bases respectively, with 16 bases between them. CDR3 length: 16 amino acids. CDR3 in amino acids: CSARTAGRSYNSPLHF. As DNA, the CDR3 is TGCAGTGCTAGGACGGCTGGGCGCTCTTATAATTCACCCCTCCACTTT.

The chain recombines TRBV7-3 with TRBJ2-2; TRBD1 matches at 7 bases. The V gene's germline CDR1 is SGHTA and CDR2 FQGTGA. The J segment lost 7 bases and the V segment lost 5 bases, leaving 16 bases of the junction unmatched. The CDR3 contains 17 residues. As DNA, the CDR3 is TGTGCCAGCAGCCTAAATGTCCTCACAGGGGTGGGCGGGGAGCTGTTTTTT. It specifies CASSLNVLTGVGGELFF.

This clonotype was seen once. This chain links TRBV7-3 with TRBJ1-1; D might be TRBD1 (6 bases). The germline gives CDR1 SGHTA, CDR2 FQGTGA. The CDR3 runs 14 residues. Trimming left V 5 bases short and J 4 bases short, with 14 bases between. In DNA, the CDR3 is TGTGCCAGCAGCCAGACTGGACAGAGCACTGAAGCTTTCTTT. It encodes CASSQTGQSTEAFF.

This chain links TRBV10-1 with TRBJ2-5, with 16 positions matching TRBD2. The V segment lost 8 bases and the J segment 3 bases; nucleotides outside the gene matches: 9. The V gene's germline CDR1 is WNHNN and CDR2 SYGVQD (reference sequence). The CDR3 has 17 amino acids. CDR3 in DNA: TGCGCCAGCCGCGCTTCCGGGACTAGCGGGGGGGAAGAGACCCAGTACTTC. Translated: CASRASGTSGGEETQYF.

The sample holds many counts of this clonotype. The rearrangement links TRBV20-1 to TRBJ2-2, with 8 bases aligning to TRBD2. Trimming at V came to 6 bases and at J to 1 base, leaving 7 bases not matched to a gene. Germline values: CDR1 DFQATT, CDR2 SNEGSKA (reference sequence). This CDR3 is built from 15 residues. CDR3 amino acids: CSAPGGGQNTGELFF. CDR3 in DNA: TGCAGTGCCCCGGGGGGGGGCCAGAACACCGGGGAGCTGTTTTTT.

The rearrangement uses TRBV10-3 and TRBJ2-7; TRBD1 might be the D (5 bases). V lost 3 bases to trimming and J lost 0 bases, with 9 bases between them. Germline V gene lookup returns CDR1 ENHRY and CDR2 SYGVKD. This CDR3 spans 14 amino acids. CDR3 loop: CAISEMTDSYEQYF. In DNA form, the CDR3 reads TGTGCCATCAGTGAAATGACAGACTCCTACGAGCAGTACTTC.

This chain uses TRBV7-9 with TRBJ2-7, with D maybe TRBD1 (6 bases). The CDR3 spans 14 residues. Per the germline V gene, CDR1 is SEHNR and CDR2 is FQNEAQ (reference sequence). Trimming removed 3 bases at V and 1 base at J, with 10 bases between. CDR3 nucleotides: TGTGCCAGCAGCTTGGAGGACAGATCCTACGAGCAGTACTTC. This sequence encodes CASSLEDRSYEQYF.

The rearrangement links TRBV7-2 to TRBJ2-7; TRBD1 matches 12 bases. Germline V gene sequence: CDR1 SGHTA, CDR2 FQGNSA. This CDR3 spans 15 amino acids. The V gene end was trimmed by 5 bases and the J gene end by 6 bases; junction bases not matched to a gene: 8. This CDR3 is CASSPRDRGLPEQYF. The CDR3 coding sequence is TGTGCCAGCAGCCCCCGGGACAGGGGGCTCCCCGAGCAGTACTTC. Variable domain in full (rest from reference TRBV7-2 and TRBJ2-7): GAGVSQSPSNKVTEKGKDVELRCDPISGHTALYWYRQSLGQGLEFLIYFQGNSAPDKSGLPSDRFSAERTGGSVSTLTIQRTQQEDSAVYLCASSPRDRGLPEQYFGPGTRLTVT.

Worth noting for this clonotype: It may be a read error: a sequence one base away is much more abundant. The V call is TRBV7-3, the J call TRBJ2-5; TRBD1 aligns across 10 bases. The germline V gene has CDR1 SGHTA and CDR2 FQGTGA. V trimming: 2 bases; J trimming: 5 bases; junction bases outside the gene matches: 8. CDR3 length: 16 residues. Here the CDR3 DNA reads TGTGCCAGCAGCTTACCTACCGGGACAGGGGCTGAGACCCAGTACTTC. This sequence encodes CASSLPTGTGAETQYF. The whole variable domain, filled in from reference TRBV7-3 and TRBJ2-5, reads GAGVSQTPSNKVTEKGKYVELRCDPISGHTALYWYRQSLGQGPEFLIYFQGTGAADDSGLPNDRFFAVRPEGSVSTLKIQRTERGDSAVYLCASSLPTGTGAETQYFGPGTRLLVL.

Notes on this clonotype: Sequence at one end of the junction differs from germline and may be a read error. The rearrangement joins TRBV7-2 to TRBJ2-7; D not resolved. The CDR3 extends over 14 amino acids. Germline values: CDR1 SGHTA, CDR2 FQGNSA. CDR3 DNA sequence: TGTGTCAGCAGCTTAGAAAGGGCGACCTACGAGCAGTACTTC. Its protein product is CVSSLERATYEQYF.

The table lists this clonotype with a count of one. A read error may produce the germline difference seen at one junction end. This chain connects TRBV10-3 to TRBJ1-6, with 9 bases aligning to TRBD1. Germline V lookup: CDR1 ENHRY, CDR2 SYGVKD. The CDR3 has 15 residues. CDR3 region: CAISQDRGLESPPHF. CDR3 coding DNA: TGTGCCATCAGCCAAGACAGGGGGTTAGAATCACCCCCCCACTTT.

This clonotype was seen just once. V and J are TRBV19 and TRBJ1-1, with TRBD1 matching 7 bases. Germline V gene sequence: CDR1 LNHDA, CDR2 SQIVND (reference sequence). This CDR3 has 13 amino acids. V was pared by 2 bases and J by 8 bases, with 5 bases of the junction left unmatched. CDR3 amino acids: CASSIHEDREAFF. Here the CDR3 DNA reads TGTGCCAGTAGTATACACGAGGACAGGGAAGCTTTCTTT.

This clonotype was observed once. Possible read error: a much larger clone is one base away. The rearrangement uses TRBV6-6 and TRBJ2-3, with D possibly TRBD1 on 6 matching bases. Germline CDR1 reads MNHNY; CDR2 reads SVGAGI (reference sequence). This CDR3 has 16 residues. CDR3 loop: CTSSSDRPYSTDTQYF. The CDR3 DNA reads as TGTACCAGCAGTTCCGACAGGCCCTATAGCACAGATACGCAGTATTTT.

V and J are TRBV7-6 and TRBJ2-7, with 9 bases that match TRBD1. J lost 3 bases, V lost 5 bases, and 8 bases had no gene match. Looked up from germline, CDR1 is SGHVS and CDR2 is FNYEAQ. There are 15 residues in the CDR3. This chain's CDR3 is CASSVMEGQGYEQYF. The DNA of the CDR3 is TGTGCCAGCAGCGTAATGGAGGGACAGGGCTACGAGCAGTACTTC.

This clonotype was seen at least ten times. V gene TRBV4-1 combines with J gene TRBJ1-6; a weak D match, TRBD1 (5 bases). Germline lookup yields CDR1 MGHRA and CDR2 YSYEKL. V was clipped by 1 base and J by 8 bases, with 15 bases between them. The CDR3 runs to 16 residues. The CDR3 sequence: CASSQADSGRDSPLHF. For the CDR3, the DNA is TGCGCCAGCAGCCAAGCTGACTCAGGGAGGGATTCACCCCTCCACTTT.

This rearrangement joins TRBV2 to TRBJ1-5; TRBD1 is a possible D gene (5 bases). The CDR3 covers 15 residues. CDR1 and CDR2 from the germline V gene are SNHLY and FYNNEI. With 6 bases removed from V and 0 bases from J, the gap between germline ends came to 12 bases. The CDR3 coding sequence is TGTGCCAGCAGGCGAGAACAGGATAGCAATCAGCCCCAGCATTTT. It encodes CASRREQDSNQPQHF.

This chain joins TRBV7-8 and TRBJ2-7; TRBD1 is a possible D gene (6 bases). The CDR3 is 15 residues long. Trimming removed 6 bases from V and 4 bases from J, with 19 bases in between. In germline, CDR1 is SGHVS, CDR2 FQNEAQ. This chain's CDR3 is CASSVGQLIGYEQYF. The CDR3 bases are TGTGCCAGCAGTGTTGGACAGCTTATAGGGTACGAGCAGTACTTC.

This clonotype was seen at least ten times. In DNA, the CDR3 is TGTGCCAGCAGCTTCGTGGATGGAGAGACCCAGTACTTC. Translated: CASSFVDGETQYF. The rearrangement uses TRBV7-9 and TRBJ2-5, with D hard to call. The CDR3 is 13 residues long. Per the germline V gene, CDR1 is SEHNR and CDR2 is FQNEAQ (reference sequence). The V end lost 3 bases, the J end lost 4 bases, and 9 bases lay between the germline ends.

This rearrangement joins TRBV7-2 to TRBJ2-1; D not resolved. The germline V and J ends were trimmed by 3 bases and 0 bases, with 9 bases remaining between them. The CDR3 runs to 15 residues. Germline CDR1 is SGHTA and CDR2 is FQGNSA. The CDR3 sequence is CASSFEPSSYNEQFF. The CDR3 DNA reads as TGTGCCAGCAGCTTCGAACCTAGCTCCTACAATGAGCAGTTCTTC.

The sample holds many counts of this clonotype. The CDR3 is CASSPAGNGYTF. The DNA for the CDR3 is TGTGCCAGCAGCCCAGCAGGAAATGGCTACACCTTC. The chain carries TRBV5-6 and TRBJ1-2, with D unresolved. The ends were cut back, 4 bases at V and 6 bases at J, with 10 bases in the middle. The CDR3 is 12 amino acids. CDR1 and CDR2 from the germline V gene are SGHDT and YYEEEE.

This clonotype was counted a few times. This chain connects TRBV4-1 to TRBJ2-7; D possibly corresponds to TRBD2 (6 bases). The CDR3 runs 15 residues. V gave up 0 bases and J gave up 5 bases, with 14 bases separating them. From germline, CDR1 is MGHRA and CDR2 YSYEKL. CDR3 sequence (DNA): TGCGCCAGCAGCCAAGATGGAGCCCCGGGGGACGAGCAGTACTTC. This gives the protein CASSQDGAPGDEQYF.

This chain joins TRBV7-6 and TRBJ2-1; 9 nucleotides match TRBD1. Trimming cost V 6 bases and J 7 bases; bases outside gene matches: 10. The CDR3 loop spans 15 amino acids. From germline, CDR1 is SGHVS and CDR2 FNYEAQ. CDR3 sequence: CASRPGTGKRNEQFF. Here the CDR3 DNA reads TGTGCCAGCAGGCCCGGGACAGGGAAGCGGAATGAGCAGTTCTTC. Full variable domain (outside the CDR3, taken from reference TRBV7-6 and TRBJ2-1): GAGVSQSPRYKVTKRGQDVALRCDPISGHVSLYWYRQALGQGPEFLTYFNYEAQQDKSGLPNDRFSAERPEGSISTLTIQRTEQRDSAMYRCASRPGTGKRNEQFFGPGTRLTVL.

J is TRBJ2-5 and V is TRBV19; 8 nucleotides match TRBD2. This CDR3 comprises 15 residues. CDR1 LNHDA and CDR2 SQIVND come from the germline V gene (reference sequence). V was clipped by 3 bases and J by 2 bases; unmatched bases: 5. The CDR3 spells CASSIRSGGQETQYF. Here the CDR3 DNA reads TGTGCCAGTAGTATTAGGAGCGGGGGACAAGAGACCCAGTACTTC.

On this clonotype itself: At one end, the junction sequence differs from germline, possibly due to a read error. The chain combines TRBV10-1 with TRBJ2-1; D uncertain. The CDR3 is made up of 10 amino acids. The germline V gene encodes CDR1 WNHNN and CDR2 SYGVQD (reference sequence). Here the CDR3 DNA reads TGCACCAGCTCCTACAATGAGCAGTTCTTC. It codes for CTSSYNEQFF.

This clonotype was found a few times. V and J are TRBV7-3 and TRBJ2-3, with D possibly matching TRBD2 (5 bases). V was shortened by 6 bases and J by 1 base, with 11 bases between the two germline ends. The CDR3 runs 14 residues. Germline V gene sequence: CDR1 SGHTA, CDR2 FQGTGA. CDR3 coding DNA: TGTGCCAGCAGTTCGGGGATTGGCACAGATACGCAGTATTTT. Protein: CASSSGIGTDTQYF.

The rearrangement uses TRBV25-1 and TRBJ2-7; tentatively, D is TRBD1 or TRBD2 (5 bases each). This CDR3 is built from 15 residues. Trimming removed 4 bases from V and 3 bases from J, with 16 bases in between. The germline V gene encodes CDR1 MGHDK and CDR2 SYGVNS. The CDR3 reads CASSARGNHLYEQYF. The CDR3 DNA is TGTGCCAGCAGTGCGAGGGGCAACCACCTCTACGAGCAGTACTTC.

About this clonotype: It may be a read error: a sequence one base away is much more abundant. The DNA of the CDR3 is TGCGCCAGCAGCTTGGGAGGTCCCGTGAACGCTGAAGCTTTCTTT. This gives the protein CASSLGGPVNAEAFF. V is TRBV5-1 and J is TRBJ1-1; D gene unclear. The CDR3 is 15 amino acids. CDR1 and CDR2 (germline): SGHRS, YFSETQ.

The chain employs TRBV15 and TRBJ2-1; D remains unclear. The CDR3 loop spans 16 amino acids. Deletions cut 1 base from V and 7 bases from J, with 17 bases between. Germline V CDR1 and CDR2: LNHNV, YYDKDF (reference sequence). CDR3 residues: CATSRGGRLQYNEQFF. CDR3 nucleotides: TGTGCCACCAGCAGAGGAGGCCGGCTCCAGTATAATGAGCAGTTCTTC.

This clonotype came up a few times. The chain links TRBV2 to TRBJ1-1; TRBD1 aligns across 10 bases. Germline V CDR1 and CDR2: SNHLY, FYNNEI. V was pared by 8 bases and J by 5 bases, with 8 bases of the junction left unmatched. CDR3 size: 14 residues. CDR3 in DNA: TGTGCCAGCTGGGACAGGGGAATGGAGACTGAAGCTTTCTTT. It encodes CASWDRGMETEAFF.

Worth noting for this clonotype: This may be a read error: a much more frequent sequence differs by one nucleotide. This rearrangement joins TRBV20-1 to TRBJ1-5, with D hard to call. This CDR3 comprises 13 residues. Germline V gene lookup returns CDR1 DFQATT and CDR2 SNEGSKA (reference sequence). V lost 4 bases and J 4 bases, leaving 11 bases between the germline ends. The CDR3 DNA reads TGCAGTGCTATAGGACGGATGAATCAGCCCCAGCATTTT. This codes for CSAIGRMNQPQHF.